The text below deals with one T cell receptor (beta chain). Its antigen is still unknown. No much larger clonotype is one base removed from it; base qualities were not supplied. This record comes from a study of T cell repertoires in cytomegalovirus infection (dated 2019 in TCRdb). Regarding the study in general: Alongside well-studied HLA-B-restricted epitopes, the peptide stimulations were aimed at recently identified HLA-C-restricted CMV epitopes, whose presentation resists viral immunomodulation. Donor HLA type was relevant to the analysis, as public TCR beta signatures indicated carriage of CMV infection together with the matching HLA type. Overall study outcomes, separate from this receptor: In both this cohort and an independent roughly 330-donor cohort, the cumulative frequency of public TCR beta family members distinguished carriers of CMV infection plus the relevant HLA type. In the ex vivo response, HLA-C-restricted CMV-specific TCR beta clonotypes were dominant, and in two of eight donors the single most frequent clonotype came from this HLA-C-restricted group.

CDR1 and CDR2 are read off the germline V gene as SGHTA and FQGNSA. V and J lose 1 base and 5 bases, and a span of 20 bases separates them. Measured from the cysteine to the phenylalanine, the CDR3 is 17 residues long. Kept here is only the CDR3 DNA, which spans 51 bases and is read in frame from base 1. The treatment or condition label on this specimen signifies: in vitro stimulation with specific CMV peptide epitopes to enrich CMV-specific T cells. Instrument used: Illumina HiSeq 1500. The raw public reads went through TCRdb reprocessing: fastp at Q25, MiXCR clone calling, in-frame beta chains kept. Every distinct CDR3 protein forms one entry, paired with its most common genes and DNA. Recorded for this sample are around 900,000 distinct CDR3 sequences; less than 40% of them occurred a single time. Over 11% of the sample lies in the top ten.

This specimen consisted of cultured CD8+ T cells from PBMCs, obtained from culture after CMV antigen stimulation. The chain is made from TRBV7-2 and TRBJ2-5; the D gene is perhaps TRBD2, from 7 matching bases. The TCR originated in a human donor in good health (CMV status not recorded). Some clones in this sample may be carry-over from other donors' samples. The DNA sequence is as follows: TGTGCCAGCAGCTTAGGACAAAGGGGGGGGGCCCGGGAGACCCAGTACTTC. This is translated as CASSLGQRGGARETQYF.